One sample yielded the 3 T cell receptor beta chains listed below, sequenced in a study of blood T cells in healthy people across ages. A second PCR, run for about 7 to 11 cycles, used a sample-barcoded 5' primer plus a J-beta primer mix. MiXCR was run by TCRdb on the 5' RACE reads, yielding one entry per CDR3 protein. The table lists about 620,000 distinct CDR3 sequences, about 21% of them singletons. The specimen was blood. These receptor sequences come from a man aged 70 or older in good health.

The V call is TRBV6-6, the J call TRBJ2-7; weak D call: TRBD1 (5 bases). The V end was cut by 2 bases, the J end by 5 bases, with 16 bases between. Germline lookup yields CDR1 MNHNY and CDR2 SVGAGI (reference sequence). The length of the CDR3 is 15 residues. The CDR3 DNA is TGTGCCAGCAGTTACCCCTTAACAGGAAGCCACGAGCAGTACTTC. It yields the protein CASSYPLTGSHEQYF.

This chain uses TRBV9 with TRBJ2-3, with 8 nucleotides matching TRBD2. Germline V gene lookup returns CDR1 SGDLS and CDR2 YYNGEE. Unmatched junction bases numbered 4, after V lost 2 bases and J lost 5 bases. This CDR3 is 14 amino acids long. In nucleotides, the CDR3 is TGTGCCAGCAGCGTTAGCGGGATAGGAGATACGCAGTATTTT. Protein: CASSVSGIGDTQYF.

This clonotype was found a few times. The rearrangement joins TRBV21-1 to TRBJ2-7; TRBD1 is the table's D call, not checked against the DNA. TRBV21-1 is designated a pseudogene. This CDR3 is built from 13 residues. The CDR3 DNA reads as TGTGCCAGCCCTAGACAGGAATTCTACGAGCAGTACTTC. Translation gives CASPRQEFYEQYF.